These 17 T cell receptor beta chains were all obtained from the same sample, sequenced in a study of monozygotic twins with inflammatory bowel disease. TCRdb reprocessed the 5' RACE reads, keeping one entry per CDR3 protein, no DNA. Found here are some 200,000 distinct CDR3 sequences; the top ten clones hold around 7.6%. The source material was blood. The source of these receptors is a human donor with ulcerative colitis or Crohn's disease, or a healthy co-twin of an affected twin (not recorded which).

CDR3 sequence reads: CASSSGAGAWYEQYF. The chain is built from TRBV12-3 or TRBV12-4 and TRBJ2-7; absent DNA, TCRdb's TRBD2 call cannot be checked. There are 15 residues in the CDR3.

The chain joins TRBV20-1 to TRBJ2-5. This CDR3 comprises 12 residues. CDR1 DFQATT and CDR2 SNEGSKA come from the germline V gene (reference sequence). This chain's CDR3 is CSASRNKETQYF.

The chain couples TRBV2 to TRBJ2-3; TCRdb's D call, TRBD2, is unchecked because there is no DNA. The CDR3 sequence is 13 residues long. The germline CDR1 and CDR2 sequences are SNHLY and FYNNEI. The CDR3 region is CASLAGAADTQYF.

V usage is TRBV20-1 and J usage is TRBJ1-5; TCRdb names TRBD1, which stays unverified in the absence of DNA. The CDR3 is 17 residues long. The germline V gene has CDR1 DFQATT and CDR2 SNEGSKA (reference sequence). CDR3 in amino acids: CSASVPRDWGGNQPQHF.

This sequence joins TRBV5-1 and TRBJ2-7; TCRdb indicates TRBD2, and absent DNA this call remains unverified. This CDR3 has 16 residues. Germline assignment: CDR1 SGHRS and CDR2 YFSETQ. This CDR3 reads CASSRGWSPRPYEQYF.

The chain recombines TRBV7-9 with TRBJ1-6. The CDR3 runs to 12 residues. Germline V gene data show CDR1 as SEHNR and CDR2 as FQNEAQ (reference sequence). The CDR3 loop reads CASRRPDSPLHF.

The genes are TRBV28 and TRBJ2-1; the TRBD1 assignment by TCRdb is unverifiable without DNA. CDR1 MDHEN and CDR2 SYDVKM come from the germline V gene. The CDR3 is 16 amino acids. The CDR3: CASSGAGTHRGNEQFF.

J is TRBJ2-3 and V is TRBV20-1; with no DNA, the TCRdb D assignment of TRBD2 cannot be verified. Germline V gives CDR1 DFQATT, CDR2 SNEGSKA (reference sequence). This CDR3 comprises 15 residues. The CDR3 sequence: CSARLAGSRGDTQYF.

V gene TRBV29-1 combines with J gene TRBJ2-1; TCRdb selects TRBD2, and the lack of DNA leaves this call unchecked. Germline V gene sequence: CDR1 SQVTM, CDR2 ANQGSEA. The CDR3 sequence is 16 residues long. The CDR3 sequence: CSVGRPSPGSYNEQFF.

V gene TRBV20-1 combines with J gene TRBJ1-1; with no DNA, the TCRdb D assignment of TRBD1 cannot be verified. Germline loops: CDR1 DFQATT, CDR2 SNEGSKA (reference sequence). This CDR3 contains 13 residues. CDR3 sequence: CSASGQLGTEAFF.

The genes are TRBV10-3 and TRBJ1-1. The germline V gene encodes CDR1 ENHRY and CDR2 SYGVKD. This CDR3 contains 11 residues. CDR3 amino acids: CAIMVNTEAFF.

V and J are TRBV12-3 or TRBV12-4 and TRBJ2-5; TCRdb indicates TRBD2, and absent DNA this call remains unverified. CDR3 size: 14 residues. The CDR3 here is CASSSLGPSGTQYF.

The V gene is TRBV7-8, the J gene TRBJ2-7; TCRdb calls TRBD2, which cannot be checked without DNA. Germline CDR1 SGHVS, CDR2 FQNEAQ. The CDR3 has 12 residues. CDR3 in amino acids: CASSPGLLAQYF.

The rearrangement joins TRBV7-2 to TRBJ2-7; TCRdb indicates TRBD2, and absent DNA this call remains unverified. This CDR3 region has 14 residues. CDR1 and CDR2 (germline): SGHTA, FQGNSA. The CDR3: CASSLRRASYEQYF.

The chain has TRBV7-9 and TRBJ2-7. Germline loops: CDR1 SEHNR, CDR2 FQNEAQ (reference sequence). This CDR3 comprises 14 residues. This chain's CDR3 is CASSEHDSSYEQYF. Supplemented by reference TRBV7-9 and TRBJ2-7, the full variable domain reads DTGVSQNPRHKITKRGQNVTFRCDPISEHNRLYWYRQTLGQGPEFLTYFQNEAQLEKSRLLSDRFSAERPKGSFSTLEIQRTEQGDSAMYLCASSEHDSSYEQYFGPGTRLTVT.

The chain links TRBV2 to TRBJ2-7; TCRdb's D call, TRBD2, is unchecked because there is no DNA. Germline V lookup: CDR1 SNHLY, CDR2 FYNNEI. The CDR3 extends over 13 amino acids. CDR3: CASSERVGFEQYF. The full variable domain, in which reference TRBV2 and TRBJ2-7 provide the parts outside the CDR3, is EPEVTQTPSHQVTQMGQEVILRCVPISNHLYFYWYRQILGQKVEFLVSFYNNEISEKSEIFDDQFSVERPDGSNFTLKIRSTKLEDSAMYFCASSERVGFEQYFGPGTRLTVT.

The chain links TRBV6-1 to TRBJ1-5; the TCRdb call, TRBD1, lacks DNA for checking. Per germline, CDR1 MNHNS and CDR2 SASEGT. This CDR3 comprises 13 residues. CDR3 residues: CASNRGSNQPQHF.